A single sample is the source of the 32 T cell receptor beta chains below, sequenced in a study of cytomegalovirus exposure and HLA in healthy donors. TCRdb keeps only in-frame clones here, not all; method: immunoSEQ multiplex PCR. This table holds over 100,000 clones, roughly 88% found once. Sequencing was carried out using PBMCs. The receptors shown here come from a woman between 18 and 29 years old in good health and CMV-seropositive.

Turning to this clone: It is unclear where the CDR3 begins or ends on the DNA, so no DNA is shown, and the CDR3 is as TCRdb lists it. The CDR3 loop reads CASSKVSWAPGISNQPQHF. The V call is TRBV21-1, the J call TRBJ1-5. TRBV21-1 is tagged as a pseudogene. The CDR3 spans 19 amino acids, including both terminal residues.

The chain uses TRBV4-1 and TRBJ1-4; unclear D gene. CDR3 length: 15 residues. Trimming stripped 3 bases from V and 4 bases from J, with 12 bases between. Germline V gene data show CDR1 as MGHRA and CDR2 as YSYEKL. DNA of the CDR3: TGCGCCAGCAGCCATACCGGGTTCCTTAATGAAAAACTGTTTTTT. It is translated as CASSHTGFLNEKLFF.

This clone was found once. This chain connects TRBV2 to TRBJ2-1; D is perhaps TRBD2 (5 bases). Germline CDR1 reads SNHLY; CDR2 reads FYNNEI. The CDR3 loop spans 16 amino acids. V was trimmed by 4 bases and J by 4 bases, leaving 17 bases between them. The CDR3 loop reads CASSVSGSGVYNEQFF. CDR3 nucleotide sequence: TGTGCCAGCAGTGTCTCGGGGTCCGGGGTTTACAATGAGCAGTTCTTC.

This rearrangement joins TRBV5-1 to TRBJ2-5, with 7 bases lining up with TRBD2. Germline CDR1 reads SGHRS; CDR2 reads YFSETQ. The CDR3 consists of 15 residues. Trimming at V came to 2 bases and at J to 4 bases, leaving 8 bases not matched to a gene. The CDR3 reads CASSLAGYRGETQYF. The DNA of the CDR3 is TGCGCCAGCAGCTTAGCGGGGTACCGGGGAGAGACCCAGTACTTC.

The chain employs TRBV7-9 and TRBJ1-1; tentatively, D is TRBD1 (5 bases). V was trimmed by 5 bases and J by 1 base, leaving 11 bases between them. Looked up from germline, CDR1 is SEHNR and CDR2 is FQNEAQ (reference sequence). The CDR3 runs to 14 residues. Written as DNA, the CDR3 is TGTGCCAGCAGCCCAGTCCAGGGGAACACTGAAGCTTTCTTT. Translating it yields CASSPVQGNTEAFF.

This sequence joins TRBV7-9 and TRBJ1-1; the D is unclear. The germline V gene has CDR1 SEHNR and CDR2 FQNEAQ (reference sequence). The CDR3 is 12 residues long. Trimming left V 6 bases short and J 2 bases short, with 7 bases between. The CDR3 nucleotides are TGTGCCAGCAGTGTCATTAACACTGAAGCTTTCTTT. It codes for CASSVINTEAFF.

This sequence joins TRBV6-1 and TRBJ1-4; D not certain. The CDR3 is 15 amino acids. Germline CDR1 MNHNS, CDR2 SASEGT. Trimming left V 2 bases short and J 7 bases short, with 14 bases between. CDR3 region: CASSELNNIAEKLFF. CDR3 in DNA: TGTGCCAGCAGTGAATTAAACAATATCGCTGAAAAACTGTTTTTT.

This clone is a singleton in its sample. The gene calls are TRBV5-1 and TRBJ2-1, with D maybe TRBD1 (5 bases). CDR3 length: 14 amino acids. The V gene's germline CDR1 is SGHRS and CDR2 YFSETQ. V was trimmed by 4 bases and J by 8 bases, leaving 16 bases between them. This CDR3 is CASSVGQGMDEQFF. CDR3 in DNA: TGCGCCAGCAGCGTGGGTCAGGGAATGGATGAGCAGTTCTTC.

J is TRBJ1-1 and V is TRBV11-2, with D uncertain. Germline V gives CDR1 SGHAT, CDR2 FQNNGV. The V and J ends lost 0 bases and 0 bases respectively, with 8 bases between them. The CDR3 is made up of 15 amino acids. The CDR3 sequence is CASSLEISVNTEAFF. The CDR3, as DNA: TGTGCCAGCAGCTTAGAGATATCAGTGAACACTGAAGCTTTCTTT.

This chain joins TRBV11-3 and TRBJ2-2; 9 positions match TRBD2. CDR3 length: 17 amino acids. CDR1 is SGHNT and CDR2 is YENEEA in the germline V gene. Unmatched junction bases numbered 13, after V lost 6 bases and J lost 5 bases. The CDR3 reads CASRVPTREGSTGELFF. The CDR3 region has the DNA TGTGCCAGCAGGGTGCCGACGCGGGAGGGGAGTACCGGGGAGCTGTTTTTT.

This sequence joins TRBV6-1 and TRBJ1-1; D is unclear. Germline CDR1 is MNHNS and CDR2 is SASEGT. The CDR3 is made up of 14 amino acids. Trimming removed 0 bases from V and 3 bases from J, with 8 bases in between. CDR3 protein: CASSEAGGYTEAFF. The CDR3 DNA sequence: TGTGCCAGCAGTGAAGCCGGCGGTTACACTGAAGCTTTCTTT.

V usage is TRBV30 and J usage is TRBJ2-5, with 8 nucleotides matching TRBD1. The CDR3 loop spans 14 amino acids. Germline CDR1 GTSNPN, CDR2 SVGIG (reference sequence). The V and J ends lost 6 bases and 4 bases, in that order; junction bases with no gene match: 10. The CDR3 DNA reads TGTGCCTGCACGCAGGGGGCTGGGGGAGAGACCCAGTACTTC. It translates to CACTQGAGGETQYF.

The genes are TRBV15 and TRBJ2-3, with D possibly TRBD1 on 5 matching bases. This CDR3 region has 18 residues. Trimming cost V 0 bases and J 1 base, with 17 bases left between them. In germline, CDR1 is LNHNV, CDR2 YYDKDF (reference sequence). The CDR3 reads CATSRDGLGQLGTDTQYF. CDR3 sequence (DNA): TGTGCCACCAGCAGAGATGGATTGGGGCAGCTCGGCACAGATACGCAGTATTTT. Full variable domain (outside the CDR3, taken from reference TRBV15 and TRBJ2-3): DAMVIQNPRYQVTQFGKPVTLSCSQTLNHNVMYWYQQKSSQAPKLLFHYYDKDFNNEADTPDNFQSRRPNTSFCFLDIRSPGLGDTAMYLCATSRDGLGQLGTDTQYFGPGTRLTVL.

This chain connects TRBV5-5 to TRBJ2-7; 9 positions match TRBD2. The CDR3 consists of 15 residues. The V gene's germline CDR1 is SGHKS and CDR2 YYEKEE (reference sequence). V was clipped by 2 bases and J by 1 base; unmatched bases: 4. The CDR3 loop is CASSFSGSGSYEQYF. The CDR3 bases are TGTGCCAGCAGCTTTAGCGGGAGTGGATCCTACGAGCAGTACTTC.

V and J are TRBV5-1 and TRBJ2-3, with TRBD2 matching over 14 bases. The germline gives CDR1 SGHRS, CDR2 YFSETQ. The length of the CDR3 is 17 residues. V shed 4 bases, J shed 2 bases, and the junction held 6 bases outside the gene matches. The CDR3 DNA follows: TGCGCCAGCAGCCTCGGGACTAGCGGGAGATACACAGATACGCAGTATTTT. Protein sequence: CASSLGTSGRYTDTQYF.

The V and J genes are TRBV2 and TRBJ1-1; D ambiguous. Germline CDR1 SNHLY, CDR2 FYNNEI. This CDR3 is built from 17 residues. V lost 7 bases to trimming and J lost 1 base, with 22 bases between them. The CDR3 protein is CASTPWVRVAANTEAFF. Here the CDR3 DNA reads TGTGCCAGCACCCCCTGGGTGAGGGTTGCAGCGAACACTGAAGCTTTCTTT. The full variable domain, rest sourced from reference TRBV2 and TRBJ1-1, is EPEVTQTPSHQVTQMGQEVILRCVPISNHLYFYWYRQILGQKVEFLVSFYNNEISEKSEIFDDQFSVERPDGSNFTLKIRSTKLEDSAMYFCASTPWVRVAANTEAFFGQGTRLTVV.

This clone was seen more than once but under ten times. The chain is built from TRBV9 and TRBJ2-2; 10 bases match TRBD2. CDR3 length: 16 amino acids. Trimming at V came to 1 base and at J to 0 bases, leaving 0 bases not matched to a gene. CDR1 is SGDLS, CDR2 YYNGEE, per germline. The CDR3 protein is CASSVLAGANTGELFF. CDR3 nucleotide sequence: TGTGCCAGCAGCGTACTAGCGGGAGCGAACACCGGGGAGCTGTTTTTT.

Only one count was recorded for this clone. The CDR3 region is CASSHLRTGDTEAFF. In DNA, the CDR3 is TGTGCCAGCAGTCACCTCAGGACAGGGGACACTGAAGCTTTCTTT. The chain carries TRBV6-5 and TRBJ1-1; TRBD1 aligns across 9 bases. Germline lookup yields CDR1 MNHEY and CDR2 SVGAGI. J was trimmed by 3 bases and V by 5 bases; bases with no gene match: 7. The CDR3 sequence is 15 residues long.

This chain uses TRBV29-1 with TRBJ1-2; 8 nucleotides match TRBD1. Germline CDR1 is SQVTM and CDR2 is ANQGSEA. This CDR3 is 15 amino acids long. Trimming removed 4 bases from V and 2 bases from J; junction bases left unmatched: 9. Here the CDR3 DNA reads TGCAGCGTTGTTGTATCGCCAGGGGGCAACTATGGCTACACCTTC. Translated, it gives CSVVVSPGGNYGYTF.

This chain links TRBV5-1 with TRBJ2-3; TRBD2 matches at 9 bases. With 3 bases clipped from V and 0 bases from J, the junction kept 5 bases outside the gene matches. Germline-derived CDR1 and CDR2 are SGHRS and YFSETQ. CDR3 length: 16 amino acids. DNA for the CDR3: TGCGCCAGCAGCTCCAGACTAGCGGCTAGCACAGATACGCAGTATTTT. As protein: CASSSRLAASTDTQYF.

The chain joins TRBV4-3 to TRBJ2-1; perhaps TRBD2 as D (5 bases). Per germline, CDR1 LGHNA and CDR2 YSLEER. This CDR3 spans 16 amino acids. The V end lost 0 bases, the J end lost 0 bases, and 9 bases lay between the germline ends. Written as DNA, the CDR3 is TGCGCCAGCAGCCAAGAGCTAGCCGACTCCTACAATGAGCAGTTCTTC. This codes for CASSQELADSYNEQFF.

This chain connects TRBV9 to TRBJ1-2; a possible D gene is TRBD1 (6 bases). The CDR3 totals 16 residues. V was cut by 4 bases and J by 5 bases, with 21 bases left in between. Germline V gene sequence: CDR1 SGDLS, CDR2 YYNGEE. Written as DNA, the CDR3 is TGTGCCAGCAGCCCCACCCCCAGCAGGGACAATTATGGCTACACCTTC. This encodes CASSPTPSRDNYGYTF.

The chain employs TRBV9 and TRBJ1-2, with 9 bases identical to TRBD1. Losses at the gene ends were 2 bases for V and 5 bases for J; bases not matched to a gene: 13. Germline assignment: CDR1 SGDLS and CDR2 YYNGEE. The CDR3 spans 17 residues. The CDR3 here is CASSVRAEGQGGYGYTF. CDR3 coding DNA: TGTGCCAGCAGCGTCCGCGCAGAGGGACAGGGAGGATATGGCTACACCTTC.

J is TRBJ1-4 and V is TRBV29-1, with D unresolved. CDR1 SQVTM and CDR2 ANQGSEA come from the germline V gene. CDR3 length equals 12 residues. V lost 2 bases and J lost 4, with 5 bases in between. Here the CDR3 reads CSVEFGNEKLFF. The CDR3 region has the DNA TGCAGCGTTGAATTCGGTAATGAAAAACTGTTTTTT.

The chain recombines TRBV5-6 with TRBJ2-1; no reliable D call. CDR1 SGHDT and CDR2 YYEEEE come from the germline V gene. The ends were cut back, 1 base at V and 12 bases at J, with 11 bases in the middle. This CDR3 is 12 amino acids long. DNA for the CDR3: TGTGCCAGCAGCTTGAACCGGTCCCCGCAGTTCTTC. This codes for CASSLNRSPQFF.

The rearrangement uses TRBV21-1 and TRBJ2-5; the table's D gene call, TRBD1, was not cross checked with the DNA. TRBV21-1 constitutes a pseudogene. This CDR3 has 17 residues. The CDR3 loop reads CASSKARNRARQETQYF. As DNA, the CDR3 is TGTGCCAGCAGCAAAGCACGAAACAGGGCCCGCCAAGAGACCCAGTACTTC.

The chain joins TRBV5-1 to TRBJ1-1; 9 bases line up with TRBD1. The CDR3 has 16 amino acids. J gave up 4 bases and V 2 bases, and 9 bases lay outside the gene matches. In germline, CDR1 is SGHRS, CDR2 YFSETQ. CDR3 bases: TGCGCCAGCAGCTTACCGGGACAGGGCTTAACCACTGAAGCTTTCTTT. Protein: CASSLPGQGLTTEAFF.

The chain's CDR3 is CASSERQVGKLFF. In nucleotides, the CDR3 is TGTGCCAGCAGTGAGCGACAGGTGGGAAAACTGTTTTTT. The gene calls are TRBV6-1 and TRBJ1-4; D is perhaps TRBD1 (6 bases). CDR1 is MNHNS and CDR2 is SASEGT in the germline V gene. Trimming pared 3 bases from V and 10 bases from J, leaving 12 bases between. This CDR3 has 13 amino acids.

This clone was seen a handful of times. J is TRBJ1-2 and V is TRBV10-3, with a possible D match to TRBD1 (6 bases). V lost 6 bases to trimming and J lost 14 bases, with 16 bases between them. The V gene's germline CDR1 is ENHRY and CDR2 SYGVKD. This CDR3 has 11 amino acids. The CDR3 reads CAIREDRSSTF. The CDR3, as DNA: TGTGCCATCAGAGAAGACAGGAGTTCAACCTTC.

The rearrangement links TRBV5-1 to TRBJ2-7; 8 bases agree with TRBD1. The V gene end was trimmed by 0 bases and the J gene end by 0 bases; junction bases not matched to a gene: 5. The CDR3 is 16 residues long. The germline gives CDR1 SGHRS, CDR2 YFSETQ. The CDR3 nucleotides are TGCGCCAGCAGCTTGGCGACGGGACAGGTCTCCTACGAGCAGTACTTC. Its protein product is CASSLATGQVSYEQYF.

The gene calls are TRBV5-1 and TRBJ2-5; 8 positions agree with TRBD2. The CDR3 extends over 14 amino acids. J lost 4 bases, V lost 7 bases, and 9 bases had no gene match. Per germline, CDR1 SGHRS and CDR2 YFSETQ. The CDR3 sequence: CASRQAGVGETQYF. The CDR3 DNA is TGCGCCAGCCGCCAAGCGGGAGTGGGAGAGACCCAGTACTTC.

V usage is TRBV28 and J usage is TRBJ2-7, with TRBD1 matching over 7 bases. The CDR3 spans 14 residues. Germline CDR1 and CDR2: MDHEN and SYDVKM. With V trimmed by 6 bases and J by 3 bases, 8 bases remained unmatched. The CDR3 sequence: CASSGTDKRYEQYF. CDR3 nucleotides: TGTGCCAGCAGCGGGACAGATAAACGCTACGAGCAGTACTTC. The full variable domain, its missing parts supplied by reference TRBV28 and TRBJ2-7, is DVKVTQSSRYLVKRTGEKVFLECVQDMDHENMFWYRQDPGLGLRLIYFSYDVKMKEKGDIPEGYSVSREKKERFSLILESASTNQTSMYLCASSGTDKRYEQYFGPGTRLTVT.